This TCR beta chain was observed in a study of blood T cells in healthy people across ages. The CDR3 has 14 amino acids. The germline gives CDR1 LNHNV, CDR2 YYDKDF (reference sequence). Sample-barcoded 5' priming and a J-beta primer mix drove a second PCR of 7 to 11 cycles. TCRdb re-called the 5' RACE reads with MiXCR, one entry per CDR3 protein. The sample consists of approximately 810,000 distinct CDR3 sequences, 36% of them appearing once. This clonotype occurred a few times. This TCR derives from a man in his late teens or twenties in good health. The rearrangement joins TRBV15 to TRBJ2-4; D is possibly TRBD1 (6 bases). The J call may be incorrect, as the DNA end agrees better with TRBJ2-7. Input material: blood. The CDR3 reads CATSGTGHQYEQYF. The CDR3 DNA reads as TGTGCCACCAGCGGGACGGGACACCAGTACGAGCAGTACTTC.